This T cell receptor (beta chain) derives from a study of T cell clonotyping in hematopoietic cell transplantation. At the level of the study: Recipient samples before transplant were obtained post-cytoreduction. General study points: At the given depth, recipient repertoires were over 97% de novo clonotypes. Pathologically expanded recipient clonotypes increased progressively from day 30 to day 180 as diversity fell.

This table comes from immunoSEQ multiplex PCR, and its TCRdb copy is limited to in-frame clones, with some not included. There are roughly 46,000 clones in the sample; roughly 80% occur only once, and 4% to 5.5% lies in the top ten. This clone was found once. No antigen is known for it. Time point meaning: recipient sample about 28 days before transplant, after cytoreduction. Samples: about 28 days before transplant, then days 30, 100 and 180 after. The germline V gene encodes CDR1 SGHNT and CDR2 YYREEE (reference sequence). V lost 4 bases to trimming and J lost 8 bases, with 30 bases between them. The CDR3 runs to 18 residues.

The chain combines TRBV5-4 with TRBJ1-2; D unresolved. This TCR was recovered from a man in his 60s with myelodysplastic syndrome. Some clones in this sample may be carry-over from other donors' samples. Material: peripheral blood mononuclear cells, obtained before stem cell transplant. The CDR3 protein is CASSGTMGGQEVDGGYTF. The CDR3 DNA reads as TGTGCCAGCAGCGGAACAATGGGAGGGCAGGAGGTGGATGGAGGCTACACCTTC.